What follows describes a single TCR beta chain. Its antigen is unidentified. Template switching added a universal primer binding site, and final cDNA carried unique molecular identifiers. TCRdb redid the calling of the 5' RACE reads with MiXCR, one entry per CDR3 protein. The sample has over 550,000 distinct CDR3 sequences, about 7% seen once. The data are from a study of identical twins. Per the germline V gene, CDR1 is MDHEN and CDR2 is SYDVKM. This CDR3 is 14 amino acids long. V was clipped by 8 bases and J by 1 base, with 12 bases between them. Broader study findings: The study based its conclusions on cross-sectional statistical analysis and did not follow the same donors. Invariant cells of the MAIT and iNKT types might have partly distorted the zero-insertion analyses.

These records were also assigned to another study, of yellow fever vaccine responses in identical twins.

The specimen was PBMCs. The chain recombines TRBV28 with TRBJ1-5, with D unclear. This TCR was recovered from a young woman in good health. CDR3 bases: TGTGCCAGCCTGAGGGTGGGGAGCAATCAGCCCCAGCATTTT. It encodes CASLRVGSNQPQHF. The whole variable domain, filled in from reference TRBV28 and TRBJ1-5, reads DVKVTQSSRYLVKRTGEKVFLECVQDMDHENMFWYRQDPGLGLRLIYFSYDVKMKEKGDIPEGYSVSREKKERFSLILESASTNQTSMYLCASLRVGSNQPQHFGDGTRLSIL.